This T cell receptor (beta chain) comes out of a study of PD-L1 blockade in urothelial cancer. Overall study context: About 90% of the roughly 30 patients comprised males who had bladder-origin urothelial cancer. Patients' prior chemotherapy regimens numbered 0 to 3. At 6 weeks and at 3 weeks (second dose) after treatment start, blood was analyzed.

Here immunoSEQ multiplex PCR was the method, and the copy in TCRdb shows in-frame clones only, minus some. The table includes nearly 45,000 clones, 70% to 90% detected once. Study-wide results and limits: Sub-median blood TCR clonality before treatment predicted longer survival.

The CDR3 is 15 residues long. Germline values: CDR1 KGHSH, CDR2 LQKENI. Time point given: pretreatment peripheral blood. This clone was found once. What it recognizes is unknown. The receptor's source is a donor aged 40 or older with urothelial cancer. Sequences were derived from PBMCs, sampled around atezolizumab (anti-PD-L1) treatment. The chain joins TRBV18 to TRBJ2-5; the match to TRBD1 covers 9 bases. With the DNA end fitting TRBJ2-7 better, the J assignment may be wrong. The CDR3 nucleotides read TGTGCCAGCTCACCACTGGGACAGGGAGACTACGAGCAGTACTTC. Translated, it gives CASSPLGQGDYEQYF.